The 18 T cell receptor beta chains below were found in one sample sequenced in a study of graft-versus-host responses after intestinal transplantation. The protocol was immunoSEQ multiplex PCR, while the TCRdb copy is restricted to in-frame clones and leaves out a portion. The sample includes roughly 17,000 clones, approximately 39% of them seen just once. There were about 200,000 CFSE-labeled responder cells plated together with about 200,000 irradiated, violet-dye-labeled stimulator cells. The material sequenced was alloreactive CD8+ T cells from a mixed lymphocyte reaction culture, taken before intestinal transplant. Subset specified: CFSE-low proliferating T cells sorted from roughly six-day pre-transplant mixed lymphocyte reaction (GvH or HvG direction). The receptors derive from a human patient who received an intestinal transplant.

The chain couples TRBV7-3 to TRBJ2-5; 7 nucleotides line up with TRBD2. CDR3 length equals 17 residues. Germline V gene lookup returns CDR1 SGHTA and CDR2 FQGTGA. V dropped 5 bases and J dropped 2; count of bases not matched to a gene: 14. Here the CDR3 DNA reads TGTGCCAGCAGCCCTCGATGGGGGAGGGACCCGCAAGAGACCCAGTACTTC. Protein: CASSPRWGRDPQETQYF.

This clone turned up a few times. The genes are TRBV30 and TRBJ1-6; TRBD1 matches 8 bases. CDR3 length equals 16 residues. Losses at the gene ends were 5 bases for V and 0 bases for J; bases not matched to a gene: 6. Germline-derived CDR1 and CDR2 are GTSNPN and SVGIG (reference sequence). The CDR3 region has the DNA TGTGCCTGGGGGACAGGAATCAGCTCCTATAATTCACCCCTCCACTTT. Residues: CAWGTGISSYNSPLHF.

The rearrangement uses TRBV5-5 and TRBJ2-7; perhaps TRBD1 as D (6 bases). The CDR3 is 16 amino acids. The V gene lost 9 bases and the J gene lost 3 bases, with 25 bases spanning the gap. Looked up from germline, CDR1 is SGHKS and CDR2 is YYEKEE (reference sequence). The CDR3 loop reads CATLKEAGTPHYEQYF. The CDR3 DNA follows: TGTGCCACCCTAAAAGAGGCAGGGACACCTCACTACGAGCAGTACTTC.

This clone is labeled medium-sized. The chain combines TRBV27 with TRBJ2-2; possible D gene TRBD2, 6 bases. The CDR3 length is 15 residues. Germline CDR1 reads MNHEY; CDR2 reads SMNVEV (reference sequence). V lost 6 bases, J lost 6 bases, and 17 bases lay in between. This CDR3 reads CASSYFGRGSGELFF. The CDR3, as DNA: TGTGCCAGCAGCTATTTCGGGAGAGGGTCCGGGGAGCTGTTTTTT.

The chain is built from TRBV7-9 and TRBJ2-1; TRBD2 agrees at 9 bases. The germline CDR1 and CDR2 sequences are SEHNR and FQNEAQ (reference sequence). CDR3 length equals 16 residues. V dropped 3 bases and J dropped 1; count of bases not matched to a gene: 4. In DNA, the CDR3 is TGTGCCAGCAGCTTTAGCGGGAGCCGGTCCTACAATGAGCAGTTCTTC. This sequence encodes CASSFSGSRSYNEQFF. Full variable domain (remainder filled in from reference TRBV7-9 and TRBJ2-1): DTGVSQNPRHKITKRGQNVTFRCDPISEHNRLYWYRQTLGQGPEFLTYFQNEAQLEKSRLLSDRFSAERPKGSFSTLEIQRTEQGDSAMYLCASSFSGSRSYNEQFFGPGTRLTVL.

Here the CDR3 DNA reads TGTGCCAGCCTTGGTGGGAGGTTAGACACCGGGGAGCTGTTTTTT. Protein sequence: CASLGGRLDTGELFF. V is TRBV6-6 and J is TRBJ2-2; weak D call: TRBD2 (6 bases). The CDR3 length is 15 residues. Germline assignment: CDR1 MNHNY and CDR2 SVGAGI (reference sequence). V was shortened by 8 bases and J by 3 bases, with 16 bases between the two germline ends.

This rearrangement joins TRBV30 to TRBJ1-2; no definite D call. The length of the CDR3 is 15 residues. V was clipped by 7 bases and J by 3 bases, with 21 bases between them. In germline, CDR1 is GTSNPN, CDR2 SVGIG (reference sequence). CDR3 in amino acids: CASETLTGGYYGYTF. As DNA, the CDR3 is TGTGCCTCAGAGACTCTAACCGGCGGGTACTATGGCTACACCTTC. The variable domain in full, with the rest retrieved from reference TRBV30 and TRBJ1-2, is SQTIHQWPATLVQPVGSPLSLECTVEGTSNPNLYWYRQAAGRGLQLLFYSVGIGQISSEVPQNLSASRPQDRQFILSSKKLLLSDSGFYLCASETLTGGYYGYTFGSGTRLTVV.

The chain couples TRBV2 to TRBJ2-3; the D gene is possibly TRBD2 (5 bases). CDR3 length equals 17 residues. V was trimmed by 4 bases and J by 7 bases, leaving 24 bases between them. CDR1 SNHLY and CDR2 FYNNEI come from the germline V gene. DNA for the CDR3: TGTGCCAGCAGTGTATGGACTCCTTTTTTTTCGCCGAATACGCAGTATTTT. Translating it yields CASSVWTPFFSPNTQYF.

As for this clone: This sample includes further DNA sequences coding for the same CDR3. The chain combines TRBV27 with TRBJ2-7, with D maybe TRBD2 (6 bases). V lost 4 bases and J lost 0, with 10 bases in between. This CDR3 spans 14 amino acids. Per germline, CDR1 MNHEY and CDR2 SMNVEV (reference sequence). CDR3 residues: CASSYGGSSYEQYF. DNA for the CDR3: TGTGCCAGCAGTTACGGGGGTTCCTCCTACGAGCAGTACTTC.

The CDR3 nucleotides read TGTGCCAGCAGCTGGACAGGGGATCAGCCCCAGCATTTT. Amino acids: CASSWTGDQPQHF. The chain couples TRBV5-8 to TRBJ1-5, with 9 nucleotides matching TRBD1. The length of the CDR3 is 13 residues. Germline V gives CDR1 SGHTS, CDR2 YDEGEE. With V trimmed by 3 bases and J by 5 bases, 0 bases remained unmatched. Full variable domain (missing parts from reference TRBV5-8 and TRBJ1-5): EAGVTQSPTHLIKTRGQQATLRCSPISGHTSVYWYQQALGLGLQFLLWYDEGEERNRGNFPPRFSGRQFPNYSSELNVNALELEDSALYLCASSWTGDQPQHFGDGTRLSIL.

The chain employs TRBV6-1 and TRBJ2-7, with 7 positions matching TRBD2. The CDR3 contains 12 residues. The junction had 2 bases not matched to a gene; V was cut back by 7 bases and J by 2 bases. The germline V gene has CDR1 MNHNS and CDR2 SASEGT. This chain's CDR3 is CASTSGPYEQYF. DNA of the CDR3: TGTGCCAGCACTAGCGGACCCTACGAGCAGTACTTC.

This chain links TRBV6-6 with TRBJ1-1, with D uncertain. The CDR3 is 14 amino acids. V gave up 2 bases and J gave up 0 bases, with 7 bases separating them. Looked up from germline, CDR1 is MNHNY and CDR2 is SVGAGI (reference sequence). This CDR3 is CASSYPGLNTEAFF. DNA of the CDR3: TGTGCCAGCAGTTACCCGGGTCTGAACACTGAAGCTTTCTTT.

The chain employs TRBV27 and TRBJ2-7; D could derive from TRBD1 or TRBD2 (5 bases each). The germline V gene encodes CDR1 MNHEY and CDR2 SMNVEV (reference sequence). The CDR3 covers 14 residues. Trimming pared 11 bases from V and 4 bases from J, leaving 21 bases between. The CDR3 reads CACKSIGTIYEQYF. For the CDR3, the DNA is TGTGCCTGCAAAAGTATCGGGACCATATACGAGCAGTACTTC.

Notes on this clone: It may be a read error: a sequence one base away is much more abundant. No conserved phenylalanine or tryptophan ends this CDR3, so it is likely a read error. V usage is TRBV30 and J usage is TRBJ1-1; TRBD1 is a possible D gene (5 bases). This CDR3 spans 14 amino acids. Trimming pared 1 base from V and 1 base from J, leaving 10 bases between. Germline-derived CDR1 and CDR2 are GTSNPN and SVGIG (reference sequence). CDR3 nucleotide sequence: TGTGCCTGGAGTGGGGATCAGGGGAACACTGAAGCTTTCTCT. Translation: CAWSGDQGNTEAFS.

By share of the sample, this clone is medium-sized. This chain links TRBV6-6 with TRBJ2-4, with D possibly called TRBD1 or TRBD2 (6 bases each). The CDR3 spans 16 residues. Trimming removed 2 bases from V and 2 bases from J, with 13 bases in between. The germline gives CDR1 MNHNY, CDR2 SVGAGI (reference sequence). This chain's CDR3 is CASSYPGEVSKNIQYF. DNA for the CDR3: TGTGCCAGCAGTTACCCAGGGGAGGTATCCAAAAACATTCAGTACTTC.

This clone has only a few counts. The rearrangement joins TRBV7-2 to TRBJ1-2; TRBD1 matches at 7 bases. Germline values: CDR1 SGHTA, CDR2 FQGNSA. V shed 5 bases and J 3 bases; nucleotides not matched to a gene: 12. This CDR3 is built from 16 residues. The CDR3 loop is CASSHLDRYRDYGYTF. The CDR3 bases are TGTGCCAGCAGCCACCTGGACAGGTATCGGGACTATGGCTACACCTTC.

The V call is TRBV10-3, the J call TRBJ2-7, with D maybe TRBD2 (6 bases). CDR1 and CDR2 (germline): ENHRY, SYGVKD. The CDR3 is 15 residues long. V lost 11 bases to trimming and J lost 4 bases, with 24 bases between them. CDR3 DNA sequence: TGTGCCGCCGCCAGTCGCGGGACTCGGGTTTACGAGCAGTACTTC. Its protein product is CAAASRGTRVYEQYF.

Regarding this clone: The junction departs from the called germline gene at one end, perhaps through a read error. The identical CDR3 is also encoded by other nucleotide sequences in the sample. V is TRBV19 and J is TRBJ1-5, with 10 bases lining up with TRBD1. The CDR3 sequence is 14 residues long. CDR1 is LNHDA and CDR2 is SQIVND in the germline V gene (reference sequence). CDR3 amino acids: CASSSTGGNQPQHF. CDR3 bases: TGTGCCAGTAGTTCGACAGGGGGCAATCAGCCTCAGCATTTT.